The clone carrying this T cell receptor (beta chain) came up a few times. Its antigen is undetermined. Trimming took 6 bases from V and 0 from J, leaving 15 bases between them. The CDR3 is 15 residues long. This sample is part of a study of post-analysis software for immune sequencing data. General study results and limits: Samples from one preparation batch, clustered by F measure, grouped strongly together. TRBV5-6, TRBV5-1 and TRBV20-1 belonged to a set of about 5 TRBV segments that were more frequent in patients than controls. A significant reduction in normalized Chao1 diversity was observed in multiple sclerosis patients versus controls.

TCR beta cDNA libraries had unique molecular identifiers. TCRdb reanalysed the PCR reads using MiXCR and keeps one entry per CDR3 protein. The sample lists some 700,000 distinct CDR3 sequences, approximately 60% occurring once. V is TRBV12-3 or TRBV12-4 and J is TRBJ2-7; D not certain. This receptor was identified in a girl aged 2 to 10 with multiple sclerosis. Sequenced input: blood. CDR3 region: CASRLSSSHSYEQYF. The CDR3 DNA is TGTGCCAGCAGGTTAAGCTCCTCTCACTCCTACGAGCAGTACTTC.